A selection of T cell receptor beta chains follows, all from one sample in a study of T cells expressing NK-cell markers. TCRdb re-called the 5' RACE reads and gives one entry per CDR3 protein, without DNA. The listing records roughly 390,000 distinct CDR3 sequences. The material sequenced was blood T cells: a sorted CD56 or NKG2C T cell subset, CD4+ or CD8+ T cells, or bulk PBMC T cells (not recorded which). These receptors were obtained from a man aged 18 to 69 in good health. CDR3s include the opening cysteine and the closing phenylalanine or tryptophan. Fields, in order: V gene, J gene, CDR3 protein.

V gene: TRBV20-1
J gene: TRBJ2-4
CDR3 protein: CSAQSENIQYF

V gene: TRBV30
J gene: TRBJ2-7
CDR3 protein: CAWSEWTSLYEQYF

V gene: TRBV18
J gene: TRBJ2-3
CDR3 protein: CASSPRTSGGADTDTQYF

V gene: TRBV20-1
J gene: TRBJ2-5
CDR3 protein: CSARQWTAQETQYF

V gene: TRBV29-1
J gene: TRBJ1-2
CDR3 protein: CSVQGPNQYGYTF

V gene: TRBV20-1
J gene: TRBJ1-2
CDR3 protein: CSARDRGSSNYYGYTF

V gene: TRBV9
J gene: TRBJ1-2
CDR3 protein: CASSVEYDYGYTF

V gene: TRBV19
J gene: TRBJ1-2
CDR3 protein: CASSSPRSPVSYGYTF

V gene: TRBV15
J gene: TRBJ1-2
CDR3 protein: CATSRDWDILYGYTF

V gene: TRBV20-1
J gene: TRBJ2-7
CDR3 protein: CSARERQGDYEQYF

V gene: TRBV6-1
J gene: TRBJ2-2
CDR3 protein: CASSEGLTPNTGELFF

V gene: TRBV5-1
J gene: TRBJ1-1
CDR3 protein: CASSRPGVTEAFF

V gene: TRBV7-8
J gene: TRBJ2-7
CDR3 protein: CASSFPGGGAYEQYF

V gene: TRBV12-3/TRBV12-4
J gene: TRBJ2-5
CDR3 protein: CASSQRGVIKYF

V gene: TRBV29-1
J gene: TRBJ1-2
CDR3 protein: CSVDRQSLGGYTF

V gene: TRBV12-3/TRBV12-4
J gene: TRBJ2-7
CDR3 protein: CASQIQRTSREQYF

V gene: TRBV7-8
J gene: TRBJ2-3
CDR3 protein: CASSPHPAGVVGDTQYF

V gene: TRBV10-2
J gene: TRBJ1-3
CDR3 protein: CASRRTDFSGNTIYF

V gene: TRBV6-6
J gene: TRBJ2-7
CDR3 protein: CASSYSGNYEQYF

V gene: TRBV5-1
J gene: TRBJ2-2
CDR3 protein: CASSFGAAVNTGELFF

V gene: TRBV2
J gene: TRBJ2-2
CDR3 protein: CASTTENTGELFF

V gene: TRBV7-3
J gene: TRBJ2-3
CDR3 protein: CASSLVSSGGTDTQYF

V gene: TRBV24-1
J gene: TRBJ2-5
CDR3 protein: CATSDPDGKETQYF

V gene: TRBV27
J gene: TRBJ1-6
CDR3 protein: CASSVKRIPYNSPLHF

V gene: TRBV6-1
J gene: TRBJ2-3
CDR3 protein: CASSGASGRTSTDTQYF

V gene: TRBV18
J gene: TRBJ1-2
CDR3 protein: CASSPWTPGSKIYGYTF

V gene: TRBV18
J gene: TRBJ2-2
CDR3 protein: CASSPPGRSAANTGELFF

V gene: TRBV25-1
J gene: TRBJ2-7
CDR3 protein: CASRGGGEQYF

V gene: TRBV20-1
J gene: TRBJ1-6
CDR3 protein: CSARRGLGSYNSPLHF

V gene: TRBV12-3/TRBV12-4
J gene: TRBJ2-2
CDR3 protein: CASSFVLNTGELFF

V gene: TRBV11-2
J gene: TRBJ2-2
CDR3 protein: CASSPTGTGGPNTGELFF

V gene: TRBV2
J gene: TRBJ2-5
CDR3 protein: CASRPDRGGETQYF

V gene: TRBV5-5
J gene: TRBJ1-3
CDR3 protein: CASSPDRVLGNTIYF

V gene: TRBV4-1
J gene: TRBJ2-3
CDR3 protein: CASSQEAFRRTSGQTQYF

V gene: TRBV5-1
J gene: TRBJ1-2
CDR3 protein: CASSGYGQGGNYGYTF

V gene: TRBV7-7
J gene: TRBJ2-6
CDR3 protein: CASSAGTGANVLTF

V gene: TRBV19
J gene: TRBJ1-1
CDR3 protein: CASSMRGYGTEAFF

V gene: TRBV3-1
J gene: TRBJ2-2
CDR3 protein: CASSQVRLAVTGELFF

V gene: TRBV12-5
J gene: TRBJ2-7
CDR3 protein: CASGSPRQGTGAYEQYF

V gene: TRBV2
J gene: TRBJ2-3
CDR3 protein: CASEGSSFTDTQYF

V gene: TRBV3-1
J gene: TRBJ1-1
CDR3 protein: CASSQEWGGEAFF

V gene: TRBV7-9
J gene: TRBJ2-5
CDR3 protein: CASSIKNQETQYF

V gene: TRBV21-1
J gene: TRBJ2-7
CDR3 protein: CASPKVGGTYEQYF

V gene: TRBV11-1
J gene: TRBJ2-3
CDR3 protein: CASSFVLALSTDTQYF

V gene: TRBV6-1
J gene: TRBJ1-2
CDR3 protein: CASSEPGLLAYGYTF

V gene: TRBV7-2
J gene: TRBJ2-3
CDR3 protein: CASSQRGSGGYDTQYF

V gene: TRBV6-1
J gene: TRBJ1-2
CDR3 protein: CASSPGQGMDGYTF

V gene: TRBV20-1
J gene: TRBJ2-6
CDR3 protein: CSARAARSGANVLTF

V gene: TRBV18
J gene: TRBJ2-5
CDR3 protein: CASSRGQGIRGPRGETQYF

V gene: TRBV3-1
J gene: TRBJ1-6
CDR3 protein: CASSRDKNNSPLHF

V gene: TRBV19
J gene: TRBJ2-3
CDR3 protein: CASSILGQGSDTQYF

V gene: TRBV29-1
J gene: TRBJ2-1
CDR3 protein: CSVVAGGVDEQFF

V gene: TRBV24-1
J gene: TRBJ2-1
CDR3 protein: CATSEHREEQFF

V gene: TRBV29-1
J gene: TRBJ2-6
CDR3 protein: CSVALGGGNSGANVLTF

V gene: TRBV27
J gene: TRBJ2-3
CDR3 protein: CASSFRPVPADTQYF

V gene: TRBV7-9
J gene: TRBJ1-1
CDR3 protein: CASSLLSGTEAFF

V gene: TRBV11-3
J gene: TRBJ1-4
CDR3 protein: CASSFRRELFF

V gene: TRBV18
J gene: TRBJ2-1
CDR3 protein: CASSSEGTGFHEQFF

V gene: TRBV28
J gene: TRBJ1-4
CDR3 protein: CASSFFGVEEKLFF